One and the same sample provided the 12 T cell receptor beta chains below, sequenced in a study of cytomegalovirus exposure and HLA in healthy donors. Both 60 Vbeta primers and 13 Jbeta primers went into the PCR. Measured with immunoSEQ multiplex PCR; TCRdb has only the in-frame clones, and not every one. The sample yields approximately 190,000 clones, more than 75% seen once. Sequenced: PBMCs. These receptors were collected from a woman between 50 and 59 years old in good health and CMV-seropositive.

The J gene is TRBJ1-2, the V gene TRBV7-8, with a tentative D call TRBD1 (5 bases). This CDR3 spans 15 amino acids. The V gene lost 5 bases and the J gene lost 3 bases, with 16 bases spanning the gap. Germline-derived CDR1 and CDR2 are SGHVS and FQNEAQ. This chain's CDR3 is CASSKNRQGDYGYTF. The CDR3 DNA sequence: TGTGCCAGCAGCAAAAACAGGCAGGGTGACTATGGCTACACCTTC.

CDR3 region: CASSRLEGRGYTF. For the CDR3, the DNA is TGTGCCAGCAGCCGCTTGGAGGGTCGTGGCTACACCTTC. This sequence joins TRBV14 and TRBJ1-2; D remains ambiguous. Trimming cost V 4 bases and J 7 bases, with 13 bases left between them. The germline gives CDR1 SGHDN, CDR2 FVKESK. This CDR3 has 13 amino acids.

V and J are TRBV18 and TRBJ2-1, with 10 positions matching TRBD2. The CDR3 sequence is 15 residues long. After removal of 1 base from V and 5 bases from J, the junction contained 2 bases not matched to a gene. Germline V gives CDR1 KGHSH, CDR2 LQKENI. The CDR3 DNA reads TGTGCCAGCTCACCACTAGCGGGGGGCAACAATGAGCAGTTCTTC. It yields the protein CASSPLAGGNNEQFF.

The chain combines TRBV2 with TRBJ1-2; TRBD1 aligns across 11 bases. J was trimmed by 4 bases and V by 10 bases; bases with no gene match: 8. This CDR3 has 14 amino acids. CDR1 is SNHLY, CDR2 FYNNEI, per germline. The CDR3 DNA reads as TGTGCCATCTGGGGACAGGGGGGGACCTATGGCTACACCTTC. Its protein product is CAIWGQGGTYGYTF.

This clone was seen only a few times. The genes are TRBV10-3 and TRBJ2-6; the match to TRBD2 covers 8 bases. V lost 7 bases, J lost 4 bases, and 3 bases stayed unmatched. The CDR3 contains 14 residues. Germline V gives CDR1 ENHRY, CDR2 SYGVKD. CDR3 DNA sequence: TGTGCCATCAAAGCGGGGGTAGGGGCCAACGTCCTGACTTTC. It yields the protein CAIKAGVGANVLTF.

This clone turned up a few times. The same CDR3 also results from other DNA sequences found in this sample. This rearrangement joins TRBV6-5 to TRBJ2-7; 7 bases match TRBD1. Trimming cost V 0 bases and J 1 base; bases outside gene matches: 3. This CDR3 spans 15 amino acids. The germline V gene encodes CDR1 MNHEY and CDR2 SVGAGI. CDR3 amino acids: CASSYSMGQSYEQYF. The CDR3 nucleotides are TGTGCCAGCAGTTACTCTATGGGACAGTCCTACGAGCAGTACTTC.

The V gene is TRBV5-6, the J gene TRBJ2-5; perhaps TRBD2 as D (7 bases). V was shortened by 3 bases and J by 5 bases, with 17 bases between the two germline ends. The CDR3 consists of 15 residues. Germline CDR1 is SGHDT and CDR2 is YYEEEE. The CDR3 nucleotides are TGTGCCAGCAGCTCCCTGGGGGGGCATTGGGAGACCCAGTACTTC. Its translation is CASSSLGGHWETQYF.

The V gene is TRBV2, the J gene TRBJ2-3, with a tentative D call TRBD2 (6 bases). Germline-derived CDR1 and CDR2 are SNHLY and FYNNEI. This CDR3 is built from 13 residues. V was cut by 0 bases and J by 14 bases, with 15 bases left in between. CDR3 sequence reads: CASSEAGVARGYF. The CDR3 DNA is TGTGCCAGCAGTGAAGCGGGGGTTGCGCGGGGGTATTTT.

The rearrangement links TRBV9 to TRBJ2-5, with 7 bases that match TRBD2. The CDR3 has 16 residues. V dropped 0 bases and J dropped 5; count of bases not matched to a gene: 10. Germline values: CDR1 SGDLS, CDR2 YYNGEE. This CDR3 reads CASSVDAGGGGETQYF. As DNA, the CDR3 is TGTGCCAGCAGCGTAGATGCAGGCGGGGGAGGGGAGACCCAGTACTTC.

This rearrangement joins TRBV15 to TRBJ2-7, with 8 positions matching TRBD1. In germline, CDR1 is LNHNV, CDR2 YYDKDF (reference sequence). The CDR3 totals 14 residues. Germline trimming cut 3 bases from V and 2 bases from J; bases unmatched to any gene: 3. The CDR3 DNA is TGTGCCACCAGCAGGGAGACAGGGGCCTACGAGCAGTACTTC. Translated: CATSRETGAYEQYF.

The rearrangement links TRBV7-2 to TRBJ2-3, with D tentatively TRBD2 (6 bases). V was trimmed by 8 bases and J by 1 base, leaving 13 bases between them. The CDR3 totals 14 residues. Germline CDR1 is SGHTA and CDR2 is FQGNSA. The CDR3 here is CASLRGPRTDTQYF. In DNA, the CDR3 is TGTGCCAGCCTGCGGGGCCCCCGCACAGATACGCAGTATTTT.

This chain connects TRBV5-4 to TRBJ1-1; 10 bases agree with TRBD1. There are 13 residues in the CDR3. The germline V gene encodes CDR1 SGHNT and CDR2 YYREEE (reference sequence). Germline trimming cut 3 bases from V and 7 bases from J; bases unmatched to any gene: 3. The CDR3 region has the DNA TGTGCCAGCAGCTCCGGGACAGGGGATGAAGCTTTCTTT. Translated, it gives CASSSGTGDEAFF.